The clone carrying this T cell receptor beta chain was recorded at least ten times. Its antigen is still unknown. The entry originates in a study of regulatory T cells in long-lasting Graves disease. The study, taken as a whole, reports: Persistent disease samples used TRBV28, TRBJ1-2 and TRBJ2-5 preferentially.

The time point: newly diagnosed GD, antithyroid drugs for less than 3 months. PBMC RNA served as the TCR library source. Under American Thyroid Association guidelines, Graves' disease was diagnosed. CDR1 and CDR2 (germline): MNHNS, SASEGT. Trimming cost V 5 bases and J 1 base, with 9 bases left between them. This CDR3 comprises 14 residues. Relying on iRepertoire HTBI primers and Arm-PCR of CDR3 regions, the team built TCR beta libraries. Authors' data handling: Identification of gene segments yielded more than 60 TRBV and over 12 TRBJ across samples. One entry per CDR3 protein results from TCRdb running MiXCR on the multiplex PCR reads. The V and J calls, along with clone size, are taken from TCRdb and not from the paper's own processing. The sample contains 500,000 to 700,000 distinct CDR3 sequences, 15% to 20% of which appear only once. The data also belong to a second study, concerning T cells in Graves' hyperthyroidism and ophthalmopathy. That paper notes: Ophthalmopathy could be told apart from stable hyperthyroidism with a 13 V-J model.

This sequence was found in a woman aged 25 to 39 with Graves disease. V gene TRBV6-1 combines with J gene TRBJ1-3; D may be TRBD1 (6 bases). The sample here was peripheral blood mononuclear cells (PBMCs), taken at new diagnosis, from a patient treated with antithyroid drugs. This CDR3 is CASSHRVSGNTIYF. The DNA of the CDR3 is TGTGCCAGCAGTCACAGGGTGTCTGGAAACACCATATATTTT.